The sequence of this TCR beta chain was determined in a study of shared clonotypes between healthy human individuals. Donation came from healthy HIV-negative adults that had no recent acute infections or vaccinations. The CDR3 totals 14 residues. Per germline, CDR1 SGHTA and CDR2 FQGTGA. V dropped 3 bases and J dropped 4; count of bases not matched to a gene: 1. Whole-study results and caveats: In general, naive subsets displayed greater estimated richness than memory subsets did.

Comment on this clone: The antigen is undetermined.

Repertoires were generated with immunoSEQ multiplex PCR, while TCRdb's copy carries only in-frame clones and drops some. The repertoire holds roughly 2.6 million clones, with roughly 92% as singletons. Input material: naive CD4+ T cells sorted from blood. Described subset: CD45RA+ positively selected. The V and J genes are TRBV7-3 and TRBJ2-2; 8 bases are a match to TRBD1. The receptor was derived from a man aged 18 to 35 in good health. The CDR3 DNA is TGTGCCAGCAGCTTCGGACAGGGCACCGGGGAGCTGTTTTTT. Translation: CASSFGQGTGELFF.